This T cell receptor beta chain originates from a study of blood T cells in healthy people across ages. Study-wide results and limits: Whereas aged donors had fewer naive CD4+ cells, long-lived donors had more of them and higher diversity.

For the second PCR, which ran for 7 to 11 cycles, a sample-barcoded 5' primer and a J-beta primer mix were used. A tag from a template-switch adaptor with 12 random nucleotides marked each cDNA molecule. TCRdb reprocessed the 5' RACE reads via MiXCR and lists one record per CDR3 protein. The table lists hundreds of thousands of distinct CDR3 sequences, around 24% of them singletons. As to this clonotype: Its target is unknown.

The study recruited healthy Caucasian donors from Russia who were aged about 6 to 100. Per germline, CDR1 SGDLS and CDR2 YYNGEE. CDR3 length: 15 residues. V dropped 3 bases and J dropped 0; count of bases not matched to a gene: 4. These same records also appear under a second study, on T cells of mothers and their children. From that study: With unrelated pairs as the comparison, related mother-child pairs had a slightly higher overlap that was not significant.

Sequencing was carried out using blood. The chain joins TRBV9 to TRBJ1-1; TRBD1 agrees at 8 bases. The sequence came from a boy aged 5-17 years in good health. The CDR3 reads CASSALTGVNTEAFF. The CDR3 region has the DNA TGTGCCAGCAGCGCCCTGACAGGGGTGAACACTGAAGCTTTCTTT. The full variable domain, with the rest looked up from reference TRBV9 and TRBJ1-1, is DSGVTQTPKHLITATGQRVTLRCSPRSGDLSVYWYQQSLDQGLQFLIQYYNGEERAKGNILERFSAQQFPDLHSELNLSSLELGDSALYFCASSALTGVNTEAFFGQGTRLTVV.